The clone carrying this TCR beta chain was picked up a small number of times. Its specificity is unknown. At the DNA level, this CDR3 is encoded by other sequences in the same sample as well. This sample was included in a study of shared clonotypes between healthy human individuals. Germline CDR1 KGHSH, CDR2 LQKENI. The CDR3 spans 14 residues. Trimming took 3 bases from V and 2 from J, leaving 7 bases between them. Study observations and caveats: Depth of sequencing was expected to influence donor clonotype sharing.

Participating donors were healthy, HIV-negative adults free of recent acute infections or vaccinations. Assay runs were performed at deep level. The method was immunoSEQ multiplex PCR; TCRdb's version includes in-frame clones alone and lacks a portion of them. This repertoire shows 490,000 or so clones, 70% to 80% found once; its top ten account for over 9.5%. The sequence derives from a middle-aged woman in good health. Some clones in this sample may be carry-over from other donors' samples. Material for sequencing was PBMCs. The J gene is TRBJ2-2, the V gene TRBV18, with D possibly TRBD2 on 6 matching bases. The CDR3 reads CASSPGTNTGELFF. CDR3 sequence (DNA): TGTGCCAGCTCACCGGGGACTAACACCGGGGAGCTGTTTTTT. Full variable domain (remainder filled in from reference TRBV18 and TRBJ2-2): NAGVMQNPRHLVRRRGQEARLRCSPMKGHSHVYWYRQLPEEGLKFMVYLQKENIIDESGMPKERFSAEFPKEGPSILRIQQVVRGDSAAYFCASSPGTNTGELFFGEGSRLTVL.